The subject of this entry is one T cell receptor beta chain. This entry comes from a study of blood T cell repertoires in COVID-19. Study-level background: Sources were T cells, B-cell-depleted T cells, or PBMCs; the material itself was cDNA or gDNA.

Self-reported history from a screening survey and questionnaire set each donor's cohort. V lost 1 base to trimming and J lost 4 bases, with 4 bases between them. Germline CDR1 SGHVS, CDR2 FQNEAQ. This CDR3 region has 13 residues. Methods used by the authors: Cell counts per sample came from amplifying reference gene primers. Sequencing was performed with immunoSEQ multiplex PCR; in TCRdb, only in-frame clones are kept and a portion is missing. V, J and clone size are those of that table, while D and trimming were read from the DNA. There are 260,000 or so clones in the sample; approximately 90% occur only once, and approximately 1.2% lies in the top ten.

This chain connects TRBV7-8 to TRBJ2-2, with D unresolved. The clonotype was recovered from a woman between 40 and 55 years old with acute COVID-19. The sample was PBMCs or T cells enriched from blood (not recorded which). The CDR3 coding sequence is TGTGCCAGCAGCTTAGGGGCCACCGGGGAGCTGTTTTTT. This encodes CASSLGATGELFF.